Below, 8 T cell receptor beta chains from the same sample are listed, as sequenced in a study of OX40 agonist ivuxolimab in advanced cancers. TCRdb's table, derived via immunoSEQ multiplex PCR, lists solely in-frame clones and lacks some. The repertoire includes more than 15,000 clones, about nine tenths of them detected once, and 13% sits in the top ten. The input for sequencing was CD4+ or CD8+ T cells sorted from blood, taken in a trial of the OX40 agonist ivuxolimab. Receptors were obtained from an adult with an advanced solid tumor such as melanoma, head and neck, liver or kidney cancer.

This chain links TRBV4-2 with TRBJ2-4, with a tentative D call TRBD1 (5 bases). V gave up 7 bases and J gave up 8 bases, with 15 bases separating them. Germline CDR1 LGHNA, CDR2 YNFKEQ. This CDR3 is built from 13 residues. CDR3 residues: CASTKGLGDIQYF. DNA of the CDR3: TGTGCCAGCACCAAGGGGCTTGGGGACATTCAGTACTTC.

This chain connects TRBV10-3 to TRBJ2-7; 10 bases map to TRBD1. V shed 10 bases and J 1 base; nucleotides not matched to a gene: 10. The CDR3 is 15 amino acids. Per germline, CDR1 ENHRY and CDR2 SYGVKD. CDR3 sequence (DNA): TGTGCCACAACCCCCGAGGGACAGGGGTCCTACGAGCAGTACTTC. This gives the protein CATTPEGQGSYEQYF.

V and J are TRBV29-1 and TRBJ1-6; 9 positions agree with TRBD1. The CDR3 is 14 residues long. V shed 6 bases and J 7 bases; nucleotides not matched to a gene: 7. Germline V gene sequence: CDR1 SQVTM, CDR2 ANQGSEA. The CDR3 DNA is TGCAGCGTCCAGACAGGGGGAGGAAATTCACCCCTCCACTTT. Its protein is CSVQTGGGNSPLHF.

This chain links TRBV11-1 with TRBJ2-3; no definite D call. V was cut by 5 bases and J by 4 bases, with 10 bases left in between. The CDR3 runs 13 residues. CDR1 and CDR2 (germline): SGHAT, FQDESV (reference sequence). The CDR3 sequence is CASSPRLADTQYF. CDR3 bases: TGTGCCAGCAGCCCCCGCTTAGCAGATACGCAGTATTTT. The full variable domain, with the rest looked up from reference TRBV11-1 and TRBJ2-3, is EAEVAQSPRYKITEKSQAVAFWCDPISGHATLYWYRQILGQGPELLVQFQDESVVDDSQLPKDRFSAERLKGVDSTLKIQPAELGDSAMYLCASSPRLADTQYFGPGTRLTVL.

The gene calls are TRBV19 and TRBJ1-3, with D hard to call. Germline CDR1 reads LNHDA; CDR2 reads SQIVND (reference sequence). CDR3 length: 15 amino acids. V was trimmed by 1 base and J by 2 bases, leaving 9 bases between them. The CDR3: CASSIGGDTGNTIYF. Here the CDR3 DNA reads TGTGCCAGTAGTATAGGAGGAGATACTGGAAACACCATATATTTT. Full variable domain (remainder filled in from reference TRBV19 and TRBJ1-3): DGGITQSPKYLFRKEGQNVTLSCEQNLNHDAMYWYRQDPGQGLRLIYYSQIVNDFQKGDIAEGYSVSREKKESFPLTVTSAQKNPTAFYLCASSIGGDTGNTIYFGEGSWLTVV.

CDR3 in DNA: TGTGCCTGGAGTGTAAGAGGGGCCGGAGATACGCAGTATTTT. It yields the protein CAWSVRGAGDTQYF. The chain employs TRBV30 and TRBJ2-3; the D gene could be TRBD1 or TRBD2 (5 bases each). There are 14 residues in the CDR3. Germline lookup yields CDR1 GTSNPN and CDR2 SVGIG (reference sequence). V was cut by 0 bases and J by 5 bases, with 12 bases left in between.

The chain combines TRBV7-6 with TRBJ1-3; TRBD1 might be the D (6 bases). The germline CDR1 and CDR2 sequences are SGHVS and FNYEAQ. The CDR3 runs to 13 residues. V lost 5 bases, J lost 10 bases, and 15 bases lay in between. CDR3 nucleotide sequence: TGTGCCAGCAGCGAGGGACACCCGAGGACCATATATTTT. Translation: CASSEGHPRTIYF.

The genes are TRBV28 and TRBJ2-2; 7 bases are a match to TRBD2. The CDR3 is 13 residues long. The V gene end was trimmed by 6 bases and the J gene end by 7 bases; junction bases not matched to a gene: 5. Germline V lookup: CDR1 MDHEN, CDR2 SYDVKM. The CDR3 reads CASSRGEVGELFF. In DNA, the CDR3 is TGTGCCAGCAGCCGGGGGGAGGTCGGGGAGCTGTTTTTT.